This T cell receptor beta chain was captured by sequencing in a study of blood T cell repertoires in COVID-19. Study context: Spain, Italy and the United States supplied samples that represented acute and convalescent COVID-19. The analysed material was cDNA or gDNA that came from T cells, B-cell-depleted T cells, or PBMCs.

V lost 5 bases and J lost 8; bases outside the gene matches: 16. The CDR3 sequence is 16 residues long. From germline, CDR1 is MNHEY and CDR2 SMNVEV (reference sequence). As processed by the authors: From reference gene primer amplification, estimates of nucleated cell counts were derived. TCRdb keeps only in-frame clones here, not all; method: immunoSEQ multiplex PCR. That table is the source of V, J and clone size, and D and trimming were worked out from the DNA. The sample has some 330,000 clones, just under 90% seen once. Recruited during active infection, patients (from Seattle) were subsequently followed longitudinally.

This clonotype originated in a young woman with COVID-19, enrolled during active disease. The rearrangement uses TRBV27 and TRBJ1-2; the match to TRBD1 covers 8 bases. The sample taken for sequencing was peripheral blood. The CDR3 coding sequence is TGTGCCAGCAGTCCCCTATACCCGGACAGGGTGGGCGGCTACACCTTC. This translates into CASSPLYPDRVGGYTF.